The sequence of this T cell receptor (beta chain) was determined in a study of cytomegalovirus exposure and HLA in healthy donors. Study results and caveats: What TCR beta sequences reportedly achieved was accurate prediction of HLA-A and HLA-B alleles in most subjects. Exclusion as indistinguishable affected some V segments, including TRBV6-2 and TRBV6-3. Most of the TCR beta V segments (in an earlier analysis) were productive either about 87% or about 30% of the time.

V dropped 4 bases and J dropped 4 bases, with 17 bases sitting between them. The CDR3 runs 15 residues. Germline CDR1 SGHDN, CDR2 FVKESK. To note about this clone: What it binds is unknown.

PCR involved 60 Vbeta and 13 Jbeta primers. Using immunoSEQ multiplex PCR, the repertoire was profiled, and TCRdb retains in-frame clones only, with some absent. This sample has roughly 170,000 clones, with roughly 78% found just once. The rearrangement joins TRBV14 to TRBJ2-7; TRBD1 might be the D (6 bases). Sequenced material: PBMCs. The sequence was collected from a boy aged 10-17 years in good health and CMV-seronegative. The CDR3 sequence is CASSLSQGGSYEQYF. Written as DNA, the CDR3 is TGTGCCAGCAGCCTATCACAGGGTGGGAGTTACGAGCAGTACTTC. Variable domain in full (rest from reference TRBV14 and TRBJ2-7): EAGVTQFPSHSVIEKGQTVTLRCDPISGHDNLYWYRRVMGKEIKFLLHFVKESKQDESGMPNNRFLAERTGGTYSTLKVQPAELEDSGVYFCASSLSQGGSYEQYFGPGTRLTVT.